Each of the 30 T cell receptor beta chains below was sequenced from the same sample in a study of spatial heterogeneity in lung cancer. TCRdb passed the 5' RACE reads through MiXCR, listing each CDR3 protein once. Of under 45,000 distinct CDR3 sequences listed, around 6.9% are singletons. Time point given: blood at routine non-recurrence follow-up after resection. Sequencing was performed on PBMCs, taken at follow-up. All receptors derive from a male donor with early-stage non-small cell lung cancer.

This clonotype has ten or more counts. The junction departs from the called germline gene at one end, perhaps through a read error. This chain links TRBV7-6 with TRBJ1-1; D unclear. Germline V gene data show CDR1 as SGHVS and CDR2 as FNYEAQ. The CDR3 is made up of 11 amino acids. CDR3 sequence (DNA): TGTGCCAGCAGCTCGAACACTGAAGTTTTCTTT. Translated: CASSSNTEVFF.

This clonotype was counted ten times or more. This chain uses TRBV7-8 with TRBJ2-7; the D is unclear. V was clipped by 1 base and J by 4 bases, with 5 bases between them. The CDR3 totals 12 residues. Per the germline V gene, CDR1 is SGHVS and CDR2 is FQNEAQ. As DNA, the CDR3 is TGTGCCAGCAGCTTAGGCAGATACGAGCAGTACTTC. Residues: CASSLGRYEQYF.

This clonotype was counted many times. CDR3 DNA: TGTGCCACCCCAGGGGATGTCTACAATGAGCAGTTCTTC. Amino acid sequence: CATPGDVYNEQFF. This sequence joins TRBV6-1 and TRBJ2-1, with D tentatively TRBD1 (6 bases). CDR1 and CDR2 (germline): MNHNS, SASEGT. V shed 10 bases and J shed 3 bases, with 13 bases lying between them. There are 13 residues in the CDR3.

J is TRBJ2-2 and V is TRBV6-2 or TRBV6-3; 10 nucleotides agree with TRBD2. Trimming took 7 bases from V and 1 from J; bases not matched to a gene: 12. Germline V gene data show CDR1 as MNHEY and CDR2 as SVGEGT. The CDR3 length is 18 residues. The CDR3 here is CASTPSPIAGGNTGELFF. The CDR3 coding sequence is TGTGCCAGCACTCCTAGCCCCATAGCGGGGGGGAACACCGGGGAGCTGTTTTTT.

This clonotype has at least ten counts. The chain has TRBV7-9 and TRBJ2-7; 15 bases are shared with TRBD2. CDR1 and CDR2 (germline): SEHNR, FQNEAQ (reference sequence). The CDR3 is 18 amino acids. The ends lost 4 bases at V and 1 base at J; junction bases unmatched: 8. The CDR3 DNA reads TGTGCCAGCAGCTCAGGACTAGCGGGGGGGCATAGGTCCTACGAGCAGTACTTC. Protein product: CASSSGLAGGHRSYEQYF.

By sample share, this clonotype is medium-sized. This chain uses TRBV10-3 with TRBJ2-1; 11 positions match TRBD2. Germline V gene data show CDR1 as ENHRY and CDR2 as SYGVKD. J lost 7 bases, V lost 2 bases, and 7 bases had no gene match. CDR3 size: 16 residues. In DNA, the CDR3 is TGTGCCATCAGTGAGAGGGCTAGCGGGGGGACGAATGAGCAGTTCTTC. Amino acid sequence: CAISERASGGTNEQFF.

This clonotype was found many times. This chain links TRBV6-5 with TRBJ2-1, with TRBD2 as a possible D gene (6 bases). Trimming took off 5 bases at V and 5 bases at J, with 13 bases between the two ends. CDR1 is MNHEY and CDR2 is SVGAGI in the germline V gene. The length of the CDR3 is 14 residues. CDR3 sequence: CASSKPGLHNEQFF. CDR3 in DNA: TGTGCCAGCAGTAAACCGGGACTCCACAATGAGCAGTTCTTC.

This clonotype was observed a few times. This chain uses TRBV10-1 with TRBJ2-2; 13 positions agree with TRBD2. The CDR3 has 15 amino acids. V trimming: 8 bases; J trimming: 4 bases; junction bases outside the gene matches: 4. Looked up from germline, CDR1 is WNHNN and CDR2 is SYGVQD (reference sequence). CDR3: CASRRLAGGTGELFF. CDR3 nucleotide sequence: TGCGCCAGCCGACGACTAGCGGGGGGCACCGGGGAGCTGTTTTTT.

This clonotype occurred many times. The chain recombines TRBV5-1 with TRBJ1-1; no clear D gene. The CDR3 length is 13 residues. Germline CDR1 SGHRS, CDR2 YFSETQ. The ends were cut back, 6 bases at V and 0 bases at J, with 9 bases in the middle. The CDR3 DNA sequence: TGCGCCAGCAAGGAACAGATGAACACTGAAGCTTTCTTT. This encodes CASKEQMNTEAFF.

This clonotype came up many times. V and J are TRBV25-1 and TRBJ1-6; a possible D gene is TRBD1 (5 bases). This CDR3 spans 15 amino acids. Germline-derived CDR1 and CDR2 are MGHDK and SYGVNS. The V gene lost 4 bases and the J gene lost 3 bases, with 10 bases spanning the gap. CDR3 residues: CASSAIGDYNSPLHF. The CDR3 DNA reads as TGTGCCAGCAGTGCAATAGGGGACTATAATTCACCCCTCCACTTT.

This clonotype has a count of ten or more. V is TRBV6-6 and J is TRBJ2-5; 13 bases fit TRBD2. The V and J ends lost 5 bases and 5 bases, in that order; junction bases with no gene match: 2. The germline V gene has CDR1 MNHNY and CDR2 SVGAGI (reference sequence). CDR3 length equals 14 residues. The CDR3 reads CASSTSGGAETQYF. The DNA for the CDR3 is TGTGCCAGCAGTACTAGCGGGGGGGCCGAGACCCAGTACTTC.

This clonotype was recorded many times. The chain uses TRBV20-1 and TRBJ1-2; TRBD1 matches 7 bases. The CDR3 consists of 15 residues. Germline V gives CDR1 DFQATT, CDR2 SNEGSKA (reference sequence). J was trimmed by 4 bases and V by 2 bases; bases with no gene match: 10. The CDR3 DNA reads as TGCAGTGCTAGAAAAAACTCGGGACAGTTCTATGGCTACACCTTC. Encoded protein: CSARKNSGQFYGYTF.

The chain is built from TRBV5-1 and TRBJ1-1; tentative D call: TRBD1 (6 bases). Germline CDR1 is SGHRS and CDR2 is YFSETQ. The CDR3 is 14 residues long. V was clipped by 0 bases and J by 5 bases, with 11 bases between them. The DNA for the CDR3 is TGCGCCAGCAGCTTGGAGGGGGGATGGACTGAAGCTTTCTTT. Translated, it gives CASSLEGGWTEAFF.

The CDR3: CSVDGVRDVQETQYF. For the CDR3, the DNA is TGCAGCGTTGACGGTGTCCGCGATGTTCAAGAGACCCAGTACTTC. This chain uses TRBV29-1 with TRBJ2-5; D not certain. The CDR3 runs to 15 residues. V lost 3 bases and J 2 bases, leaving 16 bases between the germline ends. Germline values: CDR1 SQVTM, CDR2 ANQGSEA.

This clonotype has at least ten counts. J is TRBJ1-4 and V is TRBV7-8; D may be TRBD1 (6 bases). The CDR3 runs 14 residues. V dropped 10 bases and J dropped 6 bases, with 18 bases sitting between them. Germline V lookup: CDR1 SGHVS, CDR2 FQNEAQ. In DNA, the CDR3 is TGTGCCACCAGGAGGGGGGCTGAAGATGAAAAACTGTTTTTT. As protein: CATRRGAEDEKLFF. The variable domain in full, with the rest retrieved from reference TRBV7-8 and TRBJ1-4, is GAGVSQSPRYKVAKRGQDVALRCDPISGHVSLFWYQQALGQGPEFLTYFQNEAQLDKSGLPSDRFFAERPEGSVSTLKIQRTQQEDSAVYLCATRRGAEDEKLFFGSGTQLSVL.

In its sample, this clonotype was seen many times. This chain uses TRBV6-5 with TRBJ2-3; D remains unclear. The germline V gene has CDR1 MNHEY and CDR2 SVGAGI. This CDR3 comprises 16 residues. V lost 4 bases and J lost 1, with 15 bases in between. CDR3 residues: CASSLGYYSRTDTQYF. The CDR3 DNA follows: TGTGCCAGCAGTTTGGGATACTACAGCCGCACAGATACGCAGTATTTT.

This clonotype was seen many times. The chain links TRBV20-1 to TRBJ2-5; D is ambiguous. Trimming stripped 1 base from V and 2 bases from J, with 8 bases between. Germline V lookup: CDR1 DFQATT, CDR2 SNEGSKA (reference sequence). The CDR3 runs 13 residues. CDR3 DNA: TGCAGTGCTAGAGTAGTACAGCAAGAGACCCAGTACTTC. This encodes CSARVVQQETQYF.

This clonotype came up many times. The chain carries TRBV12-3 or TRBV12-4 and TRBJ1-1; 7 positions match TRBD1. Germline trimming cut 5 bases from V and 0 bases from J; bases unmatched to any gene: 6. This CDR3 has 15 amino acids. The CDR3 coding sequence is TGTGCCAGCAGTATTCAGGACAGGCTGAACACTGAAGCTTTCTTT. This codes for CASSIQDRLNTEAFF.

There are many counts of this clonotype. V is TRBV6-5 and J is TRBJ2-5; no reliable D call. This CDR3 is 13 amino acids long. Trimming removed 5 bases from V and 4 bases from J, with 11 bases in between. The germline CDR1 and CDR2 sequences are MNHEY and SVGAGI. The CDR3 DNA reads TGTGCCAGCAGTCTCCTGAGCCGAGAGACCCAGTACTTC. This translates into CASSLLSRETQYF.

This clonotype was counted many times. V is TRBV7-6 and J is TRBJ2-6; D is tentatively TRBD1 or TRBD2 (5 bases each). V was cut by 0 bases and J by 2 bases, with 5 bases left in between. CDR3 length: 15 residues. Germline V gene lookup returns CDR1 SGHVS and CDR2 FNYEAQ. Here the CDR3 DNA reads TGTGCCAGCAGCTTAGCGGGGGCTGGGGCCAACGTCCTGACTTTC. It encodes CASSLAGAGANVLTF.

In its sample, this clonotype is medium-sized. The chain combines TRBV27 with TRBJ1-5; the D gene is possibly TRBD1 (5 bases). Trimming removed 10 bases from V and 4 bases from J, with 11 bases in between. The CDR3 extends over 12 amino acids. The germline gives CDR1 MNHEY, CDR2 SMNVEV (reference sequence). The CDR3: CAKPHRNQPQHF. In DNA form, the CDR3 reads TGTGCCAAGCCGCACAGGAATCAGCCCCAGCATTTT.

Many counts were recorded for this clonotype. The chain combines TRBV6-1 with TRBJ2-2; no definite D call. Germline CDR1 and CDR2: MNHNS and SASEGT. There are 12 residues in the CDR3. V was pared by 7 bases and J by 1 base, with 4 bases between. CDR3 loop: CASTQNTGELFF. The CDR3 nucleotides are TGTGCCAGCACTCAGAACACCGGGGAGCTGTTTTTT.

This clonotype turned up a few times. This chain links TRBV30 with TRBJ1-6; D possibly corresponds to TRBD1 (6 bases). CDR1 and CDR2 (germline): GTSNPN, SVGIG (reference sequence). The length of the CDR3 is 14 residues. V lost 1 base and J 6 bases, leaving 10 bases between the germline ends. As DNA, the CDR3 is TGTGCCTGGAGTGGTTGGACAGCTAATTCACCCCTCCACTTT. This encodes CAWSGWTANSPLHF.

This clonotype was observed many times. This chain connects TRBV6-2 or TRBV6-3 to TRBJ2-5; 11 bases align to TRBD2. Germline trimming cut 8 bases from V and 4 bases from J; bases unmatched to any gene: 9. Germline values: CDR1 MNHEY, CDR2 SVGEGT. This CDR3 is 15 amino acids long. This CDR3 is CASGPTGTSGETQYF. CDR3 nucleotides: TGTGCCAGCGGCCCGACCGGGACTAGCGGAGAGACCCAGTACTTC.

This clonotype was seen repeatedly, ten times or more. The rearrangement uses TRBV2 and TRBJ1-1; 12 bases are a match to TRBD1. CDR1 SNHLY and CDR2 FYNNEI come from the germline V gene. This CDR3 comprises 14 residues. The junction had 5 bases not matched to a gene; V was cut back by 5 bases and J by 7 bases. The CDR3 DNA follows: TGTGCCAGCAGTAGGGACAGGGGGCAGAATGAAGCTTTCTTT. Translated, it gives CASSRDRGQNEAFF.

Ten or more counts support this clonotype. The V gene is TRBV7-6, the J gene TRBJ2-3, with D unresolved. CDR1 is SGHVS and CDR2 is FNYEAQ in the germline V gene. The V end lost 5 bases, the J end lost 2 bases, and 8 bases lay between the germline ends. This CDR3 region has 13 residues. DNA of the CDR3: TGTGCCAGCAGCCCCGATTACACAGATACGCAGTATTTT. Translation gives CASSPDYTDTQYF.

This clonotype was detected only a few times. The chain recombines TRBV9 with TRBJ2-3, with a weak D call TRBD2 (5 bases). Germline V gene lookup returns CDR1 SGDLS and CDR2 YYNGEE. Trimming removed 7 bases from V and 0 bases from J, with 18 bases in between. The CDR3 is made up of 16 amino acids. The CDR3 DNA sequence: TGTGCCAGCGGAATGACTACAGTGACTAGCACAGATACGCAGTATTTT. It encodes CASGMTTVTSTDTQYF.

This clonotype was seen only a few times. With a much larger clone just one base away, this may be a read error. The chain joins TRBV18 to TRBJ2-3; D uncertain. This CDR3 region has 16 residues. Germline V CDR1 and CDR2: KGHSH, LQKENI. CDR3 sequence reads: CVSSPNYDRFTDTQYF. In DNA, the CDR3 is TGTGTCAGCTCACCTAACTACGACCGGTTCACAGATACGCAGTATTTT.

In its sample, this clonotype was seen many times. The chain joins TRBV11-2 to TRBJ2-1; D is uncertain. The CDR3 has 13 amino acids. V shed 2 bases and J shed 5 bases, with 7 bases lying between them. Per the germline V gene, CDR1 is SGHAT and CDR2 is FQNNGV. The CDR3 protein is CASSLTENNEQFF. CDR3 in DNA: TGTGCCAGCAGCTTAACGGAGAACAATGAGCAGTTCTTC.

This clonotype was recorded at least ten times. V usage is TRBV2 and J usage is TRBJ1-1; TRBD1 might be the D (5 bases). Looked up from germline, CDR1 is SNHLY and CDR2 is FYNNEI. This CDR3 is built from 13 residues. V gave up 4 bases and J gave up 1 base, with 7 bases separating them. The CDR3 DNA sequence: TGTGCCAGCAGTGCTCAGGGGAACACTGAAGCTTTCTTT. Translating it yields CASSAQGNTEAFF. The full variable domain, completed using reference TRBV2 and TRBJ1-1, is EPEVTQTPSHQVTQMGQEVILRCVPISNHLYFYWYRQILGQKVEFLVSFYNNEISEKSEIFDDQFSVERPDGSNFTLKIRSTKLEDSAMYFCASSAQGNTEAFFGQGTRLTVV.